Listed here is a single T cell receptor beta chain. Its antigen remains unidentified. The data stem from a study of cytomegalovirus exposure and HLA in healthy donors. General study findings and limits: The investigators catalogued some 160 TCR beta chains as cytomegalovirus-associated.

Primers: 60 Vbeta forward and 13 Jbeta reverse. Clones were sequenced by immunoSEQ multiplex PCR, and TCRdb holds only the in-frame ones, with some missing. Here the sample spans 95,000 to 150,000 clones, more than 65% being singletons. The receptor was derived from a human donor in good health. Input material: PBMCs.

The CDR3 sequence is CASSQKTGTGGIQPQHF. CDR3 in DNA: TGCGCCAGCAGCCAAAAAACCGGGACAGGGGGAATTCAGCCCCAGCATTTT. The chain uses TRBV4-1 and TRBJ1-5, with 11 bases fitting TRBD1. CDR1 and CDR2 from the germline V gene are MGHRA and YSYEKL. Trimming cost V 2 bases and J 6 bases; bases outside gene matches: 9. This CDR3 spans 17 amino acids.